A single TCR beta chain is shown here with its context. The assay was immunoSEQ multiplex PCR, and TCRdb's table has in-frame clones only and misses some. The sample includes about 77,000 clones, 60% to 80% seen only once; the top ten take about a sixth. The data were obtained in a study of blood T cell repertoires in COVID-19. This CDR3 is 15 amino acids long. The junction had 9 bases not matched to a gene; V was cut back by 1 base and J by 6 bases. The germline V gene encodes CDR1 SGHRS and CDR2 YFSETQ. Sequencing was done on a sample of peripheral blood. The receptor was isolated from a man aged 65 to 85 with active or convalescent COVID-19. The J gene is TRBJ2-7, the V gene TRBV5-1; 8 positions agree with TRBD1. In nucleotides, the CDR3 is TGCGCCAGCAGCTTGCGGACAGGGAAGGTGGGCGAGCAGTACTTC. Residues: CASSLRTGKVGEQYF. Together with reference TRBV5-1 and TRBJ2-7, the CDR3 gives the full variable domain: KAGVTQTPRYLIKTRGQQVTLSCSPISGHRSVSWYQQTPGQGLQFLFEYFSETQRNKGNFPGRFSGRQFSNSRSEMNVSTLELGDSALYLCASSLRTGKVGEQYFGPGTRLTVT.